A selection of T cell receptor beta chains follows, all from one sample in a study of blood T cell repertoires in COVID-19. Produced via immunoSEQ multiplex PCR; TCRdb's table is partial and in-frame only. The repertoire holds 370,000 or so clones, with 70% to 90% as singletons. The specimen was PBMCs or T cells enriched from blood (not recorded which). These receptors originate from a man between 25 and 39 years old who had recovered from COVID-19. CDR3s include the opening cysteine and the closing phenylalanine or tryptophan. A D gene is named only where the DNA matches it firmly. A row's size may be missing; if present it is once, few, many or a size class.

size | D | J | length | V | CDR3 | DNA
- | - | TRBJ1-6 | 14 | TRBV19 | CASSETGENSPLHF | TGTGCCAGTAGTGAGACAGGAGAGAATTCACCCCTCCACTTT
- | TRBD1 | TRBJ2-1 | 14 | TRBV9 | CASSVGTGGYEQFF | TGTGCCAGCAGCGTAGGGACAGGTGGGTATGAGCAGTTCTTC
- | - | TRBJ1-5 | 13 | TRBV15 | CATSNPGNQPQHF | TGTGCCACCAGCAACCCCGGGAATCAGCCCCAGCATTTT
once | TRBD1 | TRBJ1-1 | 13 | TRBV6-4 | CASSSDRDTEAFF | TGTGCCAGCAGCTCGGACAGGGACACTGAAGCTTTCTTT
- | - | TRBJ1-6 | 14 | TRBV2 | CASSEIGGRGALHF | TGTGCCAGCAGTGAGATCGGCGGCCGGGGGGCCCTCCACTTT
- | TRBD1 | TRBJ2-7 | 13 | TRBV9 | CASSAGQGWEQYF | TGTGCCAGCAGCGCAGGACAGGGTTGGGAGCAGTACTTC
- | - | TRBJ2-7 | 15 | TRBV7-8 | CASSLRGGGPYEQYF | TGTGCCAGCAGCTTAAGGGGGGGCGGCCCCTACGAGCAGTACTTC
- | TRBD1 | TRBJ1-1 | 16 | TRBV30 | CAWRQFPGQGNTEAFF | TGTGCCTGGAGGCAATTCCCGGGACAGGGGAACACTGAAGCTTTCTTT
- | - | TRBJ2-3 | 17 | TRBV5-4 | CASNPSRAGHDTDTQYF | TGTGCCAGCAATCCATCCAGGGCCGGGCACGACACAGATACGCAGTATTTT
- | - | TRBJ2-1 | 12 | TRBV4-2 | CASRTSYNEQFF | TGTGCCAGCAGGACATCCTACAATGAGCAGTTCTTC
- | - | TRBJ2-7 | 14 | TRBV29-1 | CSVEDVVGAYEQYF | TGCAGCGTTGAAGATGTGGTGGGAGCCTACGAGCAGTACTTC
- | - | TRBJ2-2 | 13 | TRBV28 | CASPSRDTGELFF | TGTGCCAGCCCAAGCAGGGACACCGGGGAGCTGTTTTTT
- | TRBD1 | TRBJ2-3 | 14 | TRBV19 | CASNRDRYTDTQYF | TGTGCCAGTAACCGGGACAGATACACAGATACGCAGTATTTT
- | - | TRBJ1-5 | 17 | TRBV7-2 | CASSFGVGAHSNQPQHF | TGTGCCAGCAGCTTTGGGGTGGGGGCCCATAGCAATCAGCCCCAGCATTTT
- | TRBD2 | TRBJ2-5 | 16 | TRBV11-2 | CASSPLSGALQETQYF | TGTGCCAGCAGCCCACTTAGCGGGGCGCTACAAGAGACCCAGTACTTC
- | - | TRBJ2-1 | 15 | TRBV10-3 | CAISGTTSSYNEQFF | TGTGCCATCAGCGGGACGACTAGCTCCTACAATGAGCAGTTCTTC
- | TRBD1 | TRBJ2-2 | 15 | TRBV5-1 | CASSPRTGGAGELFF | TGCGCCAGCAGCCCCCGGACAGGGGGGGCCGGGGAGCTGTTTTTT
- | - | TRBJ1-2 | 14 | TRBV7-2 | CASRQQGLLVGYTF | TGTGCCAGCAGACAACAGGGCCTACTCGTCGGCTACACCTTC
- | - | TRBJ2-5 | 15 | TRBV7-2 | CASSFRVPRGETQYF | TGTGCCAGCAGCTTTAGGGTCCCCAGGGGAGAGACCCAGTACTTC
- | TRBD1 | TRBJ1-1 | 13 | TRBV12-3/TRBV12-4 | CASSPRQGTEAFF | TGTGCCAGCAGTCCGCGACAGGGGACTGAAGCTTTCTTT
- | TRBD1 | TRBJ1-1 | 14 | TRBV7-2 | CASSSTGGDPEAFF | TGTGCCAGCAGCTCGACAGGGGGAGACCCTGAAGCTTTCTTT
- | TRBD1 | TRBJ1-1 | 15 | TRBV18 | CASSPLQGGTTEAFF | TGTGCCAGCTCACCATTACAGGGGGGGACGACTGAAGCTTTCTTT
once | - | TRBJ2-3 | 18 | TRBV21-1 | CASDWLAGGPGQVDTQYF | TGTGCCAGCGACTGGCTAGCGGGGGGGCCGGGTCAAGTGGATACGCAGTATTTT
- | - | TRBJ1-2 | 12 | TRBV28 | CASSFPNYGYTF | TGTGCCAGCAGTTTCCCGAACTATGGCTACACCTTC
- | TRBD1 | TRBJ2-1 | 15 | TRBV5-4 | CASSPGQGSYNEQFF | TGTGCCAGCAGCCCGGGACAGGGGTCCTACAATGAGCAGTTCTTC
- | TRBD1 | TRBJ2-5 | 17 | TRBV29-1 | CSVGEMRGRGLRETQYF | TGCAGCGTTGGAGAAATGCGGGGCAGGGGGCTGAGAGAGACCCAGTACTTC
- | TRBD1 | TRBJ1-5 | 15 | TRBV6-6 | CASSSGQGANQPQHF | TGTGCCAGCAGTTCGGGACAGGGAGCCAATCAGCCCCAGCATTTT
- | - | TRBJ2-3 | 14 | TRBV6-1 | CASRRTGTTDTQYF | TGTGCCAGCAGGCGAACAGGAACCACAGATACGCAGTATTTT
- | - | TRBJ2-2 | 13 | TRBV7-9 | CASSSSLAGELFF | TGTGCCAGCAGCTCCTCCTTAGCCGGGGAGCTGTTTTTT
- | TRBD2 | TRBJ2-5 | 10 | TRBV20-1 | CSARREDQYF | TGCAGTGCGCGTCGGGAGGACCAGTACTTC
- | TRBD1 | TRBJ2-7 | 16 | TRBV15 | CATSRPGTGLSYEQYF | TGTGCCACCAGCCGCCCCGGGACAGGTCTCTCCTACGAGCAGTACTTC
- | - | TRBJ2-1 | 13 | TRBV12-3/TRBV12-4 | CASSRSSYNEQFF | TGTGCCAGCAGCCGCAGCTCCTACAATGAGCAGTTCTTC
- | TRBD1 | TRBJ1-1 | 12 | TRBV19 | CASSMDRSEAFF | TGTGCCAGTAGCATGGACAGGAGTGAAGCTTTCTTT
- | TRBD2 | TRBJ2-5 | 13 | TRBV3-1/TRBV3-2 | CASRRGGGETQYF | TGTGCCAGCAGGCGCGGGGGGGGAGAGACCCAGTACTTC
- | - | TRBJ1-1 | 12 | TRBV29-1 | CSSGLLNTEAFF | TGCAGCTCGGGACTCCTGAACACTGAAGCTTTCTTT
- | TRBD1 | TRBJ2-7 | 16 | TRBV4-1 | CASSQGGGTGGYEQYF | TGCGCCAGCAGCCAAGGGGGAGGGACAGGGGGGTACGAGCAGTACTTC
- | - | TRBJ2-2 | 14 | TRBV9 | CASSVTGNTGELFF | TGTGCCAGCAGCGTAACCGGGAACACCGGGGAGCTGTTTTTT
- | - | TRBJ1-2 | 12 | TRBV12-3/TRBV12-4 | CASKTANYGYTF | TGTGCCAGCAAGACAGCTAACTATGGCTACACCTTC
- | TRBD1 | TRBJ2-2 | 17 | TRBV5-1 | CASSLRTGRLGTGELFF | TGCGCCAGCAGCTTGCGGACAGGAAGGCTTGGCACCGGGGAGCTGTTTTTT
- | TRBD1 | TRBJ2-7 | 14 | TRBV18 | CASSPSGQPYEQYF | TGTGCCAGCTCACCATCGGGACAGCCCTACGAGCAGTACTTC